Below, one T cell receptor beta chain is given with its context. RNA transcripts provided the source from which TCR beta CDR3 regions were amplified. HTBI primers drove first-round RT-PCR of the TCR CDR3. Via MiXCR, TCRdb re-called the multiplex PCR reads, giving one row per CDR3 protein. The sample shows roughly 570,000 distinct CDR3 sequences, about 15% of them seen only once. The germline V and J ends were trimmed by 2 bases and 1 base, with 8 bases remaining between them. The CDR3 is 15 amino acids. Germline V gene data show CDR1 as KGHSH and CDR2 as LQKENI. This record belongs to a study of T cells in Graves' hyperthyroidism and ophthalmopathy.

The chain has TRBV18 and TRBJ2-2, with no clear D. The sequence was collected from a woman aged 25 to 39 with Graves' hyperthyroidism. Input material: blood. This CDR3 is CASSPGRENTGELFF. The CDR3 coding sequence is TGTGCCAGCTCACCAGGTCGTGAGAACACCGGGGAGCTGTTTTTT.